These 15 T cell receptor beta chains originate from one sample sequenced in a study of molecular identifiers for immune sequencing clone quantification. TCRdb fed the PCR reads into MiXCR, producing one record per CDR3 protein. Counted here are hundreds of thousands of distinct CDR3 sequences, 25% occurring once; the ten biggest clones make up about 0.84%. Material for sequencing was naive CD8+ T cells from blood, with Jurkat cell RNA spiked in. Noted subset: FACS-sorted CD8+CD4-CCR7+CD45RA+ naive T cells. Receptors originate from a human donor in good health. Some libraries in this study had Jurkat cell RNA spiked in.

The chain combines TRBV7-9 with TRBJ2-5; D possibly corresponds to TRBD2 (5 bases). The V and J ends lost 4 bases and 4 bases respectively, with 16 bases between them. This CDR3 is 15 amino acids long. Germline CDR1 reads SEHNR; CDR2 reads FQNEAQ (reference sequence). The CDR3 here is CASSSPGGEGETQYF. For the CDR3, the DNA is TGTGCCAGCAGCTCCCCGGGCGGTGAGGGAGAGACCCAGTACTTC.

In this sample, this clonotype turned up a few times. This chain uses TRBV5-8 with TRBJ2-7; 10 bases are a match to TRBD2. The CDR3 sequence is 15 residues long. The junction had 2 bases not matched to a gene; V was cut back by 2 bases and J by 0 bases. Germline CDR1 reads SGHTS; CDR2 reads YDEGEE. Written as DNA, the CDR3 is TGTGCCAGCAGCTTCCTAGCGGGGGCCTCCTACGAGCAGTACTTC. It is translated as CASSFLAGASYEQYF.

The chain couples TRBV27 to TRBJ2-7; D is ambiguous. The CDR3 sequence is 16 residues long. Germline V gene data show CDR1 as MNHEY and CDR2 as SMNVEV (reference sequence). Trimming took 6 bases from V and 2 from J, leaving 20 bases between them. CDR3 residues: CASSPGDGLLTYEQYF. The CDR3 DNA sequence: TGTGCCAGCAGCCCGGGTGACGGCCTGTTGACCTACGAGCAGTACTTC.

This clonotype showed up many times. The chain has TRBV28 and TRBJ2-7, with 9 bases matching TRBD1. The CDR3 runs 15 residues. In germline, CDR1 is MDHEN, CDR2 SYDVKM. V gave up 5 bases and J gave up 5 bases; unmatched junction bases: 10. Here the CDR3 DNA reads TGTGCCAGCAGTCCTCCTCCGGGACAGGGCCACGAGCAGTACTTC. Its translation is CASSPPPGQGHEQYF.

This clonotype appeared a single time. One end of the junction is discordant with germline, which a read error may explain. J is TRBJ2-7 and V is TRBV6-1; D ambiguous. Germline-derived CDR1 and CDR2 are MNHNS and SASEGT. The CDR3 consists of 13 residues. CDR3 residues: CASSEVVGLERYF. Here the CDR3 DNA reads TGTGCCAGCAGTGAAGTGGTCGGGCTGGAGCGGTACTTC.

This clonotype turned up a few times. The chain recombines TRBV19 with TRBJ1-1, with D unresolved. The CDR3 consists of 14 residues. Trimming left V 3 bases short and J 5 bases short, with 13 bases between. From germline, CDR1 is LNHDA and CDR2 SQIVND (reference sequence). In DNA form, the CDR3 reads TGTGCCAGTAGTATCGCCGGGCTGAGGACTGAAGCTTTCTTT. It is translated as CASSIAGLRTEAFF.

The chain links TRBV4-2 to TRBJ2-5; 13 bases fit TRBD2. CDR3 length equals 16 residues. V lost 4 bases and J lost 3; bases outside the gene matches: 5. In germline, CDR1 is LGHNA, CDR2 YNFKEQ. The CDR3 coding sequence is TGTGCCAGCAGCCCCGGGACTAGCGGGGCCAAAGAGACCCAGTACTTC. Amino acids: CASSPGTSGAKETQYF.

At least ten counts were recorded for this clonotype. J is TRBJ2-1 and V is TRBV18, with D perhaps given as TRBD1 or TRBD2 (5 bases each). CDR1 KGHSH and CDR2 LQKENI come from the germline V gene. The CDR3 totals 13 residues. V was clipped by 2 bases and J by 8 bases, with 10 bases between them. The CDR3 reads CASSPFRGDEQFF. The CDR3, as DNA: TGTGCCAGCTCACCATTTCGGGGCGATGAGCAGTTCTTC.

Worth noting for this clonotype: This may come from a read error, since a much larger clone is one base off. The rearrangement joins TRBV13 to TRBJ1-1, with D hard to call. CDR1 and CDR2 from the germline V gene are PRHDT and FYEKMQ (reference sequence). Trimming stripped 3 bases from V and 7 bases from J, with 9 bases between. The CDR3 is 12 residues long. DNA of the CDR3: TGTGCCAGCAGCTTTTTGTCAGATGAAGCTTTCTTT. It translates to CASSFLSDEAFF. The full variable domain, completed using reference TRBV13 and TRBJ1-1, is AAGVIQSPRHLIKEKRETATLKCYPIPRHDTVYWYQQGPGQDPQFLISFYEKMQSDKGSIPDRFSAQQFSDYHSELNMSSLELGDSALYFCASSFLSDEAFFGQGTRLTVV.

This clonotype has a count of ten or more. The genes are TRBV5-4 and TRBJ1-2; 7 nucleotides match TRBD1. Germline lookup yields CDR1 SGHNT and CDR2 YYREEE (reference sequence). This CDR3 has 14 residues. Trimming at V came to 2 bases and at J to 8 bases, leaving 9 bases not matched to a gene. CDR3 loop: CASSFRQGYLGYTF. Written as DNA, the CDR3 is TGTGCCAGCAGCTTTCGACAGGGATATTTAGGCTACACCTTC.

This clonotype was seen ten or more times. V gene TRBV7-9 combines with J gene TRBJ1-1; no definite D call. V lost 5 bases and J 7 bases, leaving 11 bases between the germline ends. The CDR3 spans 12 residues. The germline CDR1 and CDR2 sequences are SEHNR and FQNEAQ (reference sequence). In DNA, the CDR3 is TGTGCCAGCAGCCTAGGGTACCTTGAAGCTTTCTTT. Encoded protein: CASSLGYLEAFF.

Comments on this clonotype: A much bigger clone sits one base away, suggesting this may be a read error. The conserved phenylalanine or tryptophan normally closing the CDR3 is absent here, so this likely arose from a read error. The V and J genes are TRBV19 and TRBJ2-2, with 7 nucleotides matching TRBD2. The CDR3 has 14 residues. Germline V gives CDR1 LNHDA, CDR2 SQIVND (reference sequence). V was pared by 3 bases and J by 7 bases, with 5 bases of the junction left unmatched. CDR3 loop: CASSIWRELGELFS. Here the CDR3 DNA reads TGTGCCAGTAGTATTTGGCGGGAGCTCGGGGAGCTGTTTTCT.

This clonotype was found many times. The rearrangement links TRBV7-2 to TRBJ2-1, with 11 bases aligning to TRBD2. This CDR3 contains 15 residues. The junction had 4 bases not matched to a gene; V was cut back by 3 bases and J by 6 bases. Germline V gives CDR1 SGHTA, CDR2 FQGNSA. This CDR3 reads CASSFSGGASNEQFF. The CDR3 DNA is TGTGCCAGCAGCTTTAGCGGGGGGGCCTCCAATGAGCAGTTCTTC.

The chain links TRBV5-4 to TRBJ1-4, with 9 bases identical to TRBD1. This CDR3 spans 16 amino acids. Germline V lookup: CDR1 SGHNT, CDR2 YYREEE (reference sequence). The V segment lost 4 bases and the J segment 7 bases; nucleotides outside the gene matches: 11. The CDR3 coding sequence is TGTGCCAGCAGCGGTCGGACAGGGGCCGACGGTGAAAAACTGTTTTTT. As protein: CASSGRTGADGEKLFF.

At least ten counts were recorded for this clonotype. CDR3 in amino acids: CASSLARTFSNQPQHF. Written as DNA, the CDR3 is TGTGCCAGCAGCTTAGCGAGAACTTTTAGCAATCAGCCCCAGCATTTT. The chain combines TRBV7-8 with TRBJ1-5, with unresolved D. V dropped 0 bases and J dropped 0 bases, with 9 bases sitting between them. CDR3 length: 16 amino acids. CDR1 is SGHVS, CDR2 FQNEAQ, per germline.